These 25 T cell receptor beta chains originate from one sample sequenced in a study of patients and donors after allogeneic stem cell transplantation. TCRdb re-called the RT-PCR reads through MiXCR, storing one row per CDR3 protein. This table holds about 410,000 distinct CDR3 sequences, roughly 17% found once. Material: blood, either unsorted or a sorted T cell fraction (not recorded which). Receptors were obtained from a human donor who was either an allogeneic HSCT recipient or a stem cell or donor lymphocyte infusion donor (not recorded which). It is not recorded whose cells these are; they may come from a transplant donor.

The rearrangement joins TRBV2 to TRBJ1-1, with D uncertain. Germline assignment: CDR1 SNHLY and CDR2 FYNNEI. CDR3 length: 18 residues. Trimming stripped 4 bases from V and 4 bases from J, with 25 bases between. For the CDR3, the DNA is TGTGCCAGCAGTGTGATCGTTGCACAGCTCGGCGAGGGCACTGAAGCTTTCTTT. Its protein is CASSVIVAQLGEGTEAFF.

The chain carries TRBV2 and TRBJ2-1; 10 nucleotides line up with TRBD2. J gave up 8 bases and V 1 base, and 14 bases lay outside the gene matches. Germline CDR1 SNHLY, CDR2 FYNNEI. This CDR3 contains 18 residues. As DNA, the CDR3 is TGTGCCAGCAGTGAAGGCCGGTCTAGCGGGAGTTGGTTCGATGAGCAGTTCTTC. Translated, it gives CASSEGRSSGSWFDEQFF. The full variable domain, rest sourced from reference TRBV2 and TRBJ2-1, is EPEVTQTPSHQVTQMGQEVILRCVPISNHLYFYWYRQILGQKVEFLVSFYNNEISEKSEIFDDQFSVERPDGSNFTLKIRSTKLEDSAMYFCASSEGRSSGSWFDEQFFGPGTRLTVL.

The rearrangement links TRBV11-3 to TRBJ2-3; TRBD1 agrees at 7 bases. The CDR3 loop spans 16 amino acids. V shed 4 bases and J 1 base; nucleotides not matched to a gene: 8. The V gene's germline CDR1 is SGHNT and CDR2 YENEEA. CDR3 protein: CASSSRQGAGTDTQYF. As DNA, the CDR3 is TGTGCCAGCAGCTCCAGACAGGGAGCGGGCACAGATACGCAGTATTTT.

In this sample, this clonotype turned up many times. The V call is TRBV12-3 or TRBV12-4, the J call TRBJ2-7, with 9 bases matching TRBD2. With V trimmed by 6 bases and J by 7 bases, 10 bases remained unmatched. This CDR3 comprises 14 residues. CDR3 DNA: TGTGCCAGCAGAGGGACTAGCCGGGAGGGAGAGCAGTACTTC. Translating gives CASRGTSREGEQYF.

This clonotype was picked up a small number of times. V is TRBV25-1 and J is TRBJ2-7, with 13 bases fitting TRBD2. Germline V gene sequence: CDR1 MGHDK, CDR2 SYGVNS. The J segment lost 7 bases and the V segment lost 4 bases, leaving 7 bases of the junction unmatched. This CDR3 contains 15 residues. The CDR3 bases are TGTGCCAGCAGTGTTTCCGGGACTAGCGGGATAGAGCAGTACTTC. Its protein product is CASSVSGTSGIEQYF.

This chain uses TRBV4-1 with TRBJ2-2, with a weak D call TRBD1 (6 bases). The CDR3 runs to 15 residues. Germline V lookup: CDR1 MGHRA, CDR2 YSYEKL. The V end was cut by 4 bases, the J end by 2 bases, with 11 bases between. CDR3 protein: CASSLTTGNTGELFF. The CDR3 DNA reads as TGCGCCAGCAGCCTAACGACAGGTAACACCGGGGAGCTGTTTTTT.

This clonotype has only a few counts. The gene calls are TRBV6-1 and TRBJ1-5; D is ambiguous. The CDR3 covers 20 residues. Germline lookup yields CDR1 MNHNS and CDR2 SASEGT. V lost 2 bases and J lost 0, with 23 bases in between. Here the CDR3 DNA reads TGTGCCAGCAGTGAAACCGGGTCCATCCTAACGACGAATAGCAATCAGCCCCAGCATTTT. Protein: CASSETGSILTTNSNQPQHF.

The chain uses TRBV3-1 and TRBJ1-2, with TRBD1 matching over 10 bases. Germline CDR1 is LGHDT and CDR2 is YNNKEL (reference sequence). CDR3 length equals 14 residues. J lost 7 bases, V lost 4 bases, and 6 bases had no gene match. CDR3 DNA sequence: TGTGCCAGCAGCCCGACAGGGGGCGGGAGTGGCTACACCTTC. This encodes CASSPTGGGSGYTF. Together with reference TRBV3-1 and TRBJ1-2, the CDR3 gives the full variable domain: DTAVSQTPKYLVTQMGNDKSIKCEQNLGHDTMYWYKQDSKKFLKIMFSYNNKELIINETVPNRFSPKSPDKAHLNLHINSLELGDSAVYFCASSPTGGGSGYTFGSGTRLTVV.

The rearrangement joins TRBV5-6 to TRBJ2-1; the match to TRBD2 covers 7 bases. CDR1 and CDR2 (germline): SGHDT, YYEEEE. The CDR3 contains 15 residues. V trimming: 2 bases; J trimming: 1 base; junction bases outside the gene matches: 3. The CDR3 loop is CASSFLADSYNEQFF. In nucleotides, the CDR3 is TGTGCCAGCAGCTTCCTAGCGGATTCCTACAATGAGCAGTTCTTC.

The chain employs TRBV27 and TRBJ1-6; 7 bases line up with TRBD1. The V segment lost 6 bases and the J segment 7 bases; nucleotides outside the gene matches: 9. Germline V gene sequence: CDR1 MNHEY, CDR2 SMNVEV (reference sequence). The CDR3 is 15 residues long. CDR3 amino acids: CASSPLRGGNSPLHF. CDR3 bases: TGTGCCAGCAGCCCTCTGAGAGGGGGCAATTCACCCCTCCACTTT.

This clonotype was recorded many times. The CDR3 here is CASSSRGDTQYF. CDR3 nucleotides: TGCGCCAGCAGCTCGAGAGGAGATACGCAGTATTTT. This sequence joins TRBV5-1 and TRBJ2-3; no reliable D call. Trimming removed 3 bases at V and 5 bases at J, with 7 bases between. Looked up from germline, CDR1 is SGHRS and CDR2 is YFSETQ. The CDR3 consists of 12 residues.

This clonotype was seen only a few times. This chain uses TRBV12-5 with TRBJ1-1; TRBD1 might be the D (5 bases). Trimming took off 7 bases at V and 1 base at J, with 10 bases between the two ends. The CDR3 runs 13 residues. Germline V lookup: CDR1 LGHNT, CDR2 FRNRAP. The CDR3 spells CASVLRGNTEAFF. CDR3 nucleotides: TGTGCTAGTGTCCTTAGGGGGAACACTGAAGCTTTCTTT.

This rearrangement joins TRBV29-1 to TRBJ2-1; the D gene is possibly TRBD1 (5 bases). Germline V gene sequence: CDR1 SQVTM, CDR2 ANQGSEA. This CDR3 is built from 17 residues. The V end lost 1 base, the J end lost 1 base, and 17 bases lay between the germline ends. This chain's CDR3 is CSVEGGFGAGSYNEQFF. The DNA for the CDR3 is TGCAGCGTTGAAGGTGGATTCGGTGCAGGGTCCTACAATGAGCAGTTCTTC.

This clonotype was picked up a small number of times. The rearrangement uses TRBV6-5 and TRBJ2-3; D remains unclear. Trimming removed 7 bases at V and 1 base at J, with 6 bases between. Per germline, CDR1 MNHEY and CDR2 SVGAGI. CDR3 length equals 12 residues. CDR3 residues: CASKGGTDTQYF. CDR3 bases: TGTGCCAGCAAAGGTGGCACAGATACGCAGTATTTT.

The chain carries TRBV29-1 and TRBJ1-1; no definite D call. Germline values: CDR1 SQVTM, CDR2 ANQGSEA. Trimming pared 5 bases from V and 0 bases from J, leaving 7 bases between. The CDR3 sequence is 12 residues long. CDR3 in DNA: TGCAGCGTTAATCAGGTGAACACTGAAGCTTTCTTT. It is translated as CSVNQVNTEAFF.

The chain carries TRBV6-5 and TRBJ2-1, with 8 bases lining up with TRBD2. The CDR3 spans 15 residues. V trimming: 4 bases; J trimming: 5 bases; junction bases outside the gene matches: 7. The V gene's germline CDR1 is MNHEY and CDR2 SVGAGI. The DNA for the CDR3 is TGTGCCAGCAGTTTTCCGGGACTAGAAGACAATGAGCAGTTCTTC. Translating it yields CASSFPGLEDNEQFF.

The chain recombines TRBV7-6 with TRBJ2-5; D unclear. The V gene lost 1 base and the J gene lost 2 bases, with 11 bases spanning the gap. The CDR3 has 15 amino acids. Germline-derived CDR1 and CDR2 are SGHVS and FNYEAQ. Here the CDR3 DNA reads TGTGCCAGCAGCTTAGTCGGCAGTAGTCAAGAGACCCAGTACTTC. Its protein is CASSLVGSSQETQYF. Complete variable domain (other parts from reference TRBV7-6 and TRBJ2-5): GAGVSQSPRYKVTKRGQDVALRCDPISGHVSLYWYRQALGQGPEFLTYFNYEAQQDKSGLPNDRFSAERPEGSISTLTIQRTEQRDSAMYRCASSLVGSSQETQYFGPGTRLLVL.

This clonotype has ten or more counts. The chain recombines TRBV6-2 or TRBV6-3 with TRBJ2-5; D is perhaps TRBD2 (5 bases). The CDR3 sequence is 15 residues long. V was shortened by 6 bases and J by 0 bases, with 14 bases between the two germline ends. CDR1 is MNHEY and CDR2 is SVGEGT in the germline V gene. CDR3 DNA: TGTGCCAGCAGCCCTACTCCGGACTACCAAGAGACCCAGTACTTC. Translation: CASSPTPDYQETQYF.

This clonotype was counted between two and nine times. This chain uses TRBV20-1 with TRBJ2-5; 9 positions match TRBD2. The CDR3 has 16 residues. After removal of 0 bases from V and 1 base from J, the junction contained 6 bases not matched to a gene. CDR1 DFQATT and CDR2 SNEGSKA come from the germline V gene (reference sequence). CDR3 region: CSARDWASGAQETQYF. CDR3 nucleotides: TGCAGTGCTAGAGATTGGGCTAGCGGGGCCCAAGAGACCCAGTACTTC.

The gene calls are TRBV18 and TRBJ1-6, with 9 bases matching TRBD1. This CDR3 has 15 amino acids. The germline V gene has CDR1 KGHSH and CDR2 LQKENI. The J segment lost 5 bases and the V segment lost 3 bases, leaving 2 bases of the junction unmatched. The DNA for the CDR3 is TGTGCCAGCTCACCCAGGACAGGGGATAATTCACCCCTCCACTTT. Its protein is CASSPRTGDNSPLHF.

This clonotype was seen only a few times. The chain uses TRBV7-9 and TRBJ1-1; D call uncertain. This CDR3 has 13 amino acids. V dropped 1 base and J dropped 5 bases, with 8 bases sitting between them. Looked up from germline, CDR1 is SEHNR and CDR2 is FQNEAQ (reference sequence). CDR3 sequence (DNA): TGTGCCAGCAGCTTAGATCCTCTTACTGAAGCTTTCTTT. Translated, it gives CASSLDPLTEAFF.

The V call is TRBV7-3, the J call TRBJ2-1, with TRBD2 matching over 12 bases. V was pared by 4 bases and J by 9 bases, with 7 bases of the junction left unmatched. Germline lookup yields CDR1 SGHTA and CDR2 FQGTGA. The CDR3 loop spans 15 amino acids. The CDR3 protein is CASSSRTSGNGEQFF. The CDR3 DNA reads TGTGCCAGCAGCTCAAGGACTAGCGGGAACGGTGAGCAGTTCTTC.

The chain employs TRBV10-3 and TRBJ1-3; no definite D call. The V gene lost 4 bases and the J gene lost 3 bases, with 7 bases spanning the gap. This CDR3 comprises 13 residues. CDR1 is ENHRY and CDR2 is SYGVKD in the germline V gene. CDR3 amino acids: CAISVRDGNTIYF. CDR3 coding DNA: TGTGCCATCAGTGTAAGGGATGGAAACACCATATATTTT.

This clonotype has a single count. This rearrangement joins TRBV2 to TRBJ1-1; the D is unclear. Germline V gene data show CDR1 as SNHLY and CDR2 as FYNNEI. This CDR3 spans 12 amino acids. V was trimmed by 7 bases and J by 7 bases, leaving 13 bases between them. The CDR3 sequence: CASKEDRNEAFF. DNA for the CDR3: TGTGCCAGCAAGGAAGACCGCAATGAAGCTTTCTTT.

The chain couples TRBV10-3 to TRBJ2-1; D tentatively fits TRBD1 or TRBD2 (5 bases each). V dropped 2 bases and J dropped 6 bases, with 17 bases sitting between them. Germline V gene data show CDR1 as ENHRY and CDR2 as SYGVKD. The length of the CDR3 is 16 residues. DNA of the CDR3: TGTGCCATCAGTGAGGTCCCGGGGCGCCCCTCCAATGAGCAGTTCTTC. It is translated as CAISEVPGRPSNEQFF.